A single sample gave rise to the 8 T cell receptor beta chains below, sequenced in a study of blood T cell repertoires in COVID-19. Here immunoSEQ multiplex PCR was the method, and the copy in TCRdb shows in-frame clones only, minus some. The sample has roughly 87,000 clones; approximately 84% are singletons. What was sequenced was peripheral blood. Receptors originate from a woman aged 60-70 years with acute or convalescent COVID-19.

The V call is TRBV19, the J call TRBJ2-1; a possible D gene is TRBD1 (7 bases). The germline V gene encodes CDR1 LNHDA and CDR2 SQIVND (reference sequence). This CDR3 is built from 16 residues. Trimming took 2 bases from V and 7 from J, leaving 18 bases between them. CDR3 residues: CASSITRDRSRNEQFF. The CDR3 DNA sequence: TGTGCCAGTAGTATAACGCGGGACAGATCAAGAAATGAGCAGTTCTTC.

CDR3: CASSQDDYSTGELFF. CDR3 in DNA: TGCGCCAGCAGCCAAGATGACTACTCCACCGGGGAGCTGTTTTTT. The V call is TRBV4-3, the J call TRBJ2-2; possible D gene TRBD2, 5 bases. CDR3 length equals 15 residues. V was shortened by 0 bases and J by 4 bases, with 9 bases between the two germline ends. Per the germline V gene, CDR1 is LGHNA and CDR2 is YSLEER.

This chain links TRBV28 with TRBJ1-2; D not certain. The V end lost 2 bases, the J end lost 6 bases, and 7 bases lay between the germline ends. The germline V gene has CDR1 MDHEN and CDR2 SYDVKM. This CDR3 contains 12 residues. The CDR3 loop is CASSLGRDGYTF. DNA of the CDR3: TGTGCCAGCAGTTTAGGGAGAGATGGCTACACCTTC.

The chain combines TRBV9 with TRBJ2-1, with 7 bases matching TRBD2. The CDR3 sequence is 15 residues long. Germline V gene sequence: CDR1 SGDLS, CDR2 YYNGEE. With 3 bases clipped from V and 1 base from J, the junction kept 4 bases outside the gene matches. The CDR3 region is CASSALGGSYNEQFF. CDR3 sequence (DNA): TGTGCCAGCAGCGCGCTCGGGGGGTCCTACAATGAGCAGTTCTTC.

The genes are TRBV4-2 and TRBJ2-3, with unresolved D. The germline gives CDR1 LGHNA, CDR2 YNFKEQ. The V gene lost 1 base and the J gene lost 4 bases, with 9 bases spanning the gap. The CDR3 totals 14 residues. CDR3 amino acids: CASSQVRYSDTQYF. In DNA form, the CDR3 reads TGTGCCAGCAGCCAAGTGAGGTATTCAGATACGCAGTATTTT.

The V gene is TRBV18, the J gene TRBJ1-1; 7 bases are shared with TRBD1. CDR1 is KGHSH, CDR2 LQKENI, per germline. Losses at the gene ends were 3 bases for V and 6 bases for J; bases not matched to a gene: 19. The CDR3 spans 18 residues. The CDR3 sequence: CASSPSNRGLAGTPEAFF. The CDR3 region has the DNA TGTGCCAGCTCACCTAGCAACAGGGGCTTGGCTGGAACCCCTGAAGCTTTCTTT.

The chain uses TRBV28 and TRBJ1-2, with 9 bases lining up with TRBD1. The CDR3 is 14 residues long. CDR1 and CDR2 (germline): MDHEN, SYDVKM. V was clipped by 6 bases and J by 7 bases; unmatched bases: 9. CDR3 loop: CASSPTGGAFGYTF. In DNA, the CDR3 is TGTGCCAGCAGCCCTACAGGGGGCGCTTTTGGCTACACCTTC.

This chain uses TRBV30 with TRBJ2-1, with D unclear. Germline V gene data show CDR1 as GTSNPN and CDR2 as SVGIG (reference sequence). The CDR3 loop spans 12 amino acids. Trimming pared 5 bases from V and 5 bases from J, leaving 10 bases between. CDR3 in DNA: TGTGCCTGGGGCAGGATCGACAATGAGCAGTTCTTC. The encoded protein is CAWGRIDNEQFF.